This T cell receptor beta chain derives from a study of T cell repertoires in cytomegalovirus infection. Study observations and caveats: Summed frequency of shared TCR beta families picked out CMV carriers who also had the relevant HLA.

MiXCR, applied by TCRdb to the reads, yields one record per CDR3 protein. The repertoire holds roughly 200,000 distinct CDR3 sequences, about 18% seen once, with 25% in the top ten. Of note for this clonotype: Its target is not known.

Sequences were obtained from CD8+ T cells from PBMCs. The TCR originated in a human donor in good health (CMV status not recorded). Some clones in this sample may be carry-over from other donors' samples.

CDR3 coding DNA: TGCAGCGTTGAAGGGGAGGGGAGCACTGAAGCTTTCTTT. Translating it yields CSVEGEGSTEAFF. V is TRBV29-1 and J is TRBJ1-1, with TRBD1 as a possible D gene (5 bases). V gave up 1 base and J gave up 4 bases, with 10 bases separating them. Germline V gene data show CDR1 as SQVTM and CDR2 as ANQGSEA. This CDR3 has 13 amino acids.